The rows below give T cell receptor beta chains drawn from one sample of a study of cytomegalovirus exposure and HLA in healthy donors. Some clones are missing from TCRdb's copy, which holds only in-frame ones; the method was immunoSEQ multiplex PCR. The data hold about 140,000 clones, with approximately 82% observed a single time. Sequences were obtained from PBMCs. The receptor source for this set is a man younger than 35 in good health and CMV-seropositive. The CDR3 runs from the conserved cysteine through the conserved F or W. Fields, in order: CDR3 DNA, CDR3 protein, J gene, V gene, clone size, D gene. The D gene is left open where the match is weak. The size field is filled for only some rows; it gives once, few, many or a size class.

cdr3_nt: TGTGCCAGCAGTAGACGGGCGACAGGGAGGCGCGAAAAACTGTTTTTT
cdr3_aa: CASSRRATGRREKLFF
j_call: TRBJ1-4
v_call: TRBV28
clone_size: .
d_call: TRBD1

cdr3_nt: TGTGCCAGCAGCACAATCGGACAGGGGAAAGACACTGAAGCTTTCTTT
cdr3_aa: CASSTIGQGKDTEAFF
j_call: TRBJ1-1
v_call: TRBV9
clone_size: .
d_call: TRBD1

cdr3_nt: TGTGCCAGCAGTTACAGGGGCAGCCCCAACGAGCAGTACTTC
cdr3_aa: CASSYRGSPNEQYF
j_call: TRBJ2-7
v_call: TRBV6-5
clone_size: .
d_call: .

cdr3_nt: TGTGCCAGCAGTGAAGGAGGGCCCCGCCTCGAAGCTTTCTTT
cdr3_aa: CASSEGGPRLEAFF
j_call: TRBJ1-1
v_call: TRBV6-1
clone_size: .
d_call: .

cdr3_nt: TGCGCCAGCAGTCAATCGAACGGCAGTACGGGCTATGGCTACACCTTC
cdr3_aa: CASSQSNGSTGYGYTF
j_call: TRBJ1-2
v_call: TRBV23-1
clone_size: once
d_call: .

cdr3_nt: TGCGCCAGCAGCTTCGGGACAGACACCTACGAGCAGTACTTC
cdr3_aa: CASSFGTDTYEQYF
j_call: TRBJ2-7
v_call: TRBV5-1
clone_size: .
d_call: TRBD1

cdr3_nt: TGTGCCAGCTCTACCCCCGAGGGGGCCGGTGGGACTGAAGCTTTCTTT
cdr3_aa: CASSTPEGAGGTEAFF
j_call: TRBJ1-1
v_call: TRBV27
clone_size: .
d_call: TRBD1

cdr3_nt: TGCGCCAGCACCGGGACTAGCGCCCAAGCTACGCAGTATTTT
cdr3_aa: CASTGTSAQATQYF
j_call: TRBJ2-3
v_call: TRBV5-1
clone_size: .
d_call: TRBD2

cdr3_nt: TGTGCCAGTAGTATAGATGGCGGGAGGGCCTCAACAGATACGCAGTATTTT
cdr3_aa: CASSIDGGRASTDTQYF
j_call: TRBJ2-3
v_call: TRBV19
clone_size: .
d_call: TRBD2

cdr3_nt: TGTACCGACCGCGCGGGGGACACTGAAGCTTTCTTT
cdr3_aa: CTDRAGDTEAFF
j_call: TRBJ1-1
v_call: TRBV13
clone_size: .
d_call: .

cdr3_nt: TGTGCCTGGAGTAACCAGGGGCCCAACGAGCAGTACTTC
cdr3_aa: CAWSNQGPNEQYF
j_call: TRBJ2-7
v_call: TRBV30
clone_size: .
d_call: .

cdr3_nt: TGCGCCAGCAGTTGGACAGGGTTGGGCGAGCAGTACTTC
cdr3_aa: CASSWTGLGEQYF
j_call: TRBJ2-7
v_call: TRBV5-1
clone_size: .
d_call: TRBD1

cdr3_nt: TGTGCCATCAGTTTGGGGGACAGGGCCACAGATACGCAGTATTTT
cdr3_aa: CAISLGDRATDTQYF
j_call: TRBJ2-3
v_call: TRBV10-3
clone_size: .
d_call: TRBD1

cdr3_nt: TGTGCCAGCAGCCCTGGAAACAGGGCGGCGGTATATTTT
cdr3_aa: CASSPGNRAAVYF
j_call: TRBJ1-3
v_call: TRBV27
clone_size: .
d_call: .

cdr3_nt: TGTGCCGGCACCAGGGGGCCTGGAAACACCATATATTTT
cdr3_aa: CAGTRGPGNTIYF
j_call: TRBJ1-3
v_call: TRBV2
clone_size: .
d_call: TRBD1

cdr3_nt: TGTGCCAGCAACCTAATGGGGGGCGAGCAGTACTTC
cdr3_aa: CASNLMGGEQYF
j_call: TRBJ2-7
v_call: TRBV7-9
clone_size: once
d_call: .

cdr3_nt: TGTGCCAGCAGCTCATCGGACAGGGTCAGCGGCTACACCTTC
cdr3_aa: CASSSSDRVSGYTF
j_call: TRBJ1-2
v_call: TRBV7-9
clone_size: .
d_call: TRBD1

cdr3_nt: TGTGCCAGCAGTCCCCGCGGCTACCACAATGAGCAGTTCTTC
cdr3_aa: CASSPRGYHNEQFF
j_call: TRBJ2-1
v_call: TRBV6-5
clone_size: .
d_call: .

cdr3_nt: TGTGCCAGCACCGGAACAGATAGCAATCAGCCCCAGCATTTT
cdr3_aa: CASTGTDSNQPQHF
j_call: TRBJ1-5
v_call: TRBV28
clone_size: .
d_call: .

cdr3_nt: TGTGCCAGCAGCTTGTTTAGCGGGGTCACCGGGGAGCTGTTTTTT
cdr3_aa: CASSLFSGVTGELFF
j_call: TRBJ2-2
v_call: TRBV5-8
clone_size: once
d_call: TRBD2

cdr3_nt: TGTGCCAGCAGCCCCTCTCGCGGGGGTTACAATGAGCAGTTCTTC
cdr3_aa: CASSPSRGGYNEQFF
j_call: TRBJ2-1
v_call: TRBV28
clone_size: .
d_call: TRBD2

cdr3_nt: TGTGCTAGTGGTTTAATTAGCGGGAGCTCCTACAATGAGCAGTTCTTC
cdr3_aa: CASGLISGSSYNEQFF
j_call: TRBJ2-1
v_call: TRBV12-5
clone_size: .
d_call: TRBD2

cdr3_nt: TGCGCCAGCGTCTGGGGACAGGAGAACACTGAAGCTTTCTTT
cdr3_aa: CASVWGQENTEAFF
j_call: TRBJ1-1
v_call: TRBV5-1
clone_size: .
d_call: TRBD1

cdr3_nt: TGCGCCAGCGGCCCAGAGCGGGAGGGCCTAAATGAGCAGTTCTTC
cdr3_aa: CASGPEREGLNEQFF
j_call: TRBJ2-1
v_call: TRBV5-1
clone_size: .
d_call: TRBD2

cdr3_nt: TGCGCCAGCAGCTTCGGGACTAGCTCCAATGAGCAGTTCTTC
cdr3_aa: CASSFGTSSNEQFF
j_call: TRBJ2-1
v_call: TRBV5-1
clone_size: .
d_call: TRBD2

cdr3_nt: TGTGCCAGCAGTCAAGATACACAGGGGGCGCAATACGGCTACACCTTC
cdr3_aa: CASSQDTQGAQYGYTF
j_call: TRBJ1-2
v_call: TRBV28
clone_size: .
d_call: TRBD1

cdr3_nt: TGCGCCAGCAGTGAGGGGAACACTGAAGCTTTCTTT
cdr3_aa: CASSEGNTEAFF
j_call: TRBJ1-1
v_call: TRBV4-1
clone_size: .
d_call: .

cdr3_nt: TGTGCCAGTAGTCCTAGGACAGGACGTTTGAACACTGAAGCTTTCTTT
cdr3_aa: CASSPRTGRLNTEAFF
j_call: TRBJ1-1
v_call: TRBV19
clone_size: few
d_call: TRBD1

cdr3_nt: TGTGCCAGTAGTACTGCTAGCTATCGAACAGATACGCAGTATTTT
cdr3_aa: CASSTASYRTDTQYF
j_call: TRBJ2-3
v_call: TRBV19
clone_size: few
d_call: .

cdr3_nt: TGTGCCAGCAGCAAAAAAAGAGGACAGGGGCGAAACACCATATATTTT
cdr3_aa: CASSKKRGQGRNTIYF
j_call: TRBJ1-3
v_call: TRBV21-1
clone_size: .
d_call: .

cdr3_nt: TGTGCCACTCGGACAGCGAACTATGGCTACACCTTC
cdr3_aa: CATRTANYGYTF
j_call: TRBJ1-2
v_call: TRBV6-5
clone_size: .
d_call: .

cdr3_nt: TGTGCCTGTTCGCGTACAGGGGACGGCTACACCTTC
cdr3_aa: CACSRTGDGYTF
j_call: TRBJ1-2
v_call: TRBV30
clone_size: .
d_call: TRBD1

cdr3_nt: TGCGCCAGCAGCCGATTGACAGGGGGGGACAATGAGCAGTTCTTC
cdr3_aa: CASSRLTGGDNEQFF
j_call: TRBJ2-1
v_call: TRBV5-1
clone_size: .
d_call: TRBD1

cdr3_nt: TGTGCCAGCAGGGGGGGACTCTCCGGGAGTAATTCACCCCTCCACTTT
cdr3_aa: CASRGGLSGSNSPLHF
j_call: TRBJ1-6
v_call: TRBV28
clone_size: .
d_call: .

cdr3_nt: TGTGCCAGCAGTTTTTACGGGACAGGGGGCAATTATGGCTACACCTTC
cdr3_aa: CASSFYGTGGNYGYTF
j_call: TRBJ1-2
v_call: TRBV28
clone_size: few
d_call: TRBD1

cdr3_nt: TGTGCCAGCAGTTCCGACACGGTTTCGGGCTACACCTTC
cdr3_aa: CASSSDTVSGYTF
j_call: TRBJ1-2
v_call: TRBV28
clone_size: .
d_call: .

cdr3_nt: TGTGCCAGCTCACCAAGAGCGGGAGAGTTCCACGAGCAGTACTTC
cdr3_aa: CASSPRAGEFHEQYF
j_call: TRBJ2-7
v_call: TRBV18
clone_size: .
d_call: TRBD2

cdr3_nt: TGCGCCAGCAGCTTGGGGATCGGGGGTGGAACAGATACGCAGTATTTT
cdr3_aa: CASSLGIGGGTDTQYF
j_call: TRBJ2-3
v_call: TRBV5-1
clone_size: .
d_call: .

cdr3_nt: TGTGCCAGCAGTTACTCGTGGCAGGGCCGGGAGACCCAGTACTTC
cdr3_aa: CASSYSWQGRETQYF
j_call: TRBJ2-5
v_call: TRBV6-5
clone_size: .
d_call: .

cdr3_nt: TGTGCCAGCAGGCTAGCGGGAGGTCGGAATGAGCAGTTCTTC
cdr3_aa: CASRLAGGRNEQFF
j_call: TRBJ2-1
v_call: TRBV27
clone_size: .
d_call: TRBD2

cdr3_nt: TGTGCCAGCAGCCCGCCCCGGACAGGGGGAACTGAAGCTTTCTTT
cdr3_aa: CASSPPRTGGTEAFF
j_call: TRBJ1-1
v_call: TRBV7-9
clone_size: .
d_call: TRBD1

cdr3_nt: TGTGCCAGCCGAGTCACGGGAAGGGGGGAGACCCAGTACTTC
cdr3_aa: CASRVTGRGETQYF
j_call: TRBJ2-5
v_call: TRBV2
clone_size: .
d_call: .

cdr3_nt: TGTGCCAGCAGTTTACTAGCGGGAGAGCTAAGGGCCGGGGAGCTGTTTTTT
cdr3_aa: CASSLLAGELRAGELFF
j_call: TRBJ2-2
v_call: TRBV28
clone_size: .
d_call: TRBD2

cdr3_nt: TGTGCCAGCAGCTTACGGAGACAGGGTGGTGGGTCTGGAAACACCATATATTTT
cdr3_aa: CASSLRRQGGGSGNTIYF
j_call: TRBJ1-3
v_call: TRBV7-9
clone_size: few
d_call: TRBD1

cdr3_nt: TGTGCCAGCAGTTACTCAGGGGGAGTCTACAATGAGCAGTTCTTC
cdr3_aa: CASSYSGGVYNEQFF
j_call: TRBJ2-1
v_call: TRBV6-5
clone_size: .
d_call: .

cdr3_nt: TGTGCCAGCAGTTTCTCCGGGGATGGGGACTATGGCTACACCTTC
cdr3_aa: CASSFSGDGDYGYTF
j_call: TRBJ1-2
v_call: TRBV28
clone_size: .
d_call: .

cdr3_nt: TGTGCCAGCAGTGACCCCAGGGTTGGCTATGGCTACACCTTC
cdr3_aa: CASSDPRVGYGYTF
j_call: TRBJ1-2
v_call: TRBV25-1
clone_size: .
d_call: .

cdr3_nt: TGTGCCAGCAGTTATACACAGGGGGCTTTCTTT
cdr3_aa: CASSYTQGAFF
j_call: TRBJ1-1
v_call: TRBV28
clone_size: .
d_call: TRBD1

cdr3_nt: TGTGCCAGCAGCTCCGGGACAGGCCGAATTAGTGGCTATGGCTACACCTTC
cdr3_aa: CASSSGTGRISGYGYTF
j_call: TRBJ1-2
v_call: TRBV5-6
clone_size: .
d_call: TRBD1

cdr3_nt: TGTGCCAGCAGCGGCGTGACTAGCATCGATGAGCAGTTCTTC
cdr3_aa: CASSGVTSIDEQFF
j_call: TRBJ2-1
v_call: TRBV5-8
clone_size: .
d_call: TRBD2

cdr3_nt: TGTGCCAGCAGCCCTGGGACAGGCAGTGCAACTAATGAAAAACTGTTTTTT
cdr3_aa: CASSPGTGSATNEKLFF
j_call: TRBJ1-4
v_call: TRBV4-2
clone_size: .
d_call: TRBD1

cdr3_nt: TGCGCCAGCAGCGGAAGACTAGCGGGAGGCCCAGATACGCAGTATTTT
cdr3_aa: CASSGRLAGGPDTQYF
j_call: TRBJ2-3
v_call: TRBV5-1
clone_size: .
d_call: TRBD2

cdr3_nt: TGTGCCAGCAGCCCAAGGCCGGATGCAGGGCTGAATCAGCCCCAGCATTTT
cdr3_aa: CASSPRPDAGLNQPQHF
j_call: TRBJ1-5
v_call: TRBV2
clone_size: .
d_call: .